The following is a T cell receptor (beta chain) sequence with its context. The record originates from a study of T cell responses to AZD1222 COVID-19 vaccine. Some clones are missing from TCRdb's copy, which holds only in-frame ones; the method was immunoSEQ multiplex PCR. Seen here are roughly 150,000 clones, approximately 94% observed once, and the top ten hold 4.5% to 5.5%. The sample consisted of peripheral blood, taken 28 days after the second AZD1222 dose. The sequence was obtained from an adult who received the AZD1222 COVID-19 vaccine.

The CDR3 DNA follows: TGTGCCTGGTCGGCGGGAGGGGTCTTCGATGAGCAGTTCTTC. Its protein product is CAWSAGGVFDEQFF. V is TRBV30 and J is TRBJ2-1, with TRBD2 identical over 9 bases. Germline V CDR1 and CDR2: GTSNPN, SVGIG (reference sequence). This CDR3 region has 14 residues. V dropped 5 bases and J dropped 8; count of bases not matched to a gene: 10.